Here is one TCR beta chain with its context. The method was immunoSEQ multiplex PCR; TCRdb's version includes in-frame clones alone and lacks a portion of them. The table records about 170,000 clones, about 88% of them present only once. CDR3 length: 18 residues. The V gene end was trimmed by 3 bases and the J gene end by 4 bases; junction bases not matched to a gene: 14. Germline CDR1 is DFQATT and CDR2 is SNEGSKA (reference sequence). This sample was taken from a study of blood T cell repertoires in COVID-19. Sequencing was performed on peripheral blood. The chain uses TRBV20-1 and TRBJ2-3, with 12 bases aligning to TRBD2. The receptor's source is a man aged 60-69 years with acute or convalescent COVID-19. CDR3 residues: CSASPLAGGLGYSDTQYF. CDR3 DNA sequence: TGCAGTGCTAGTCCCCTAGCGGGGGGGCTAGGTTACTCAGATACGCAGTATTTT.